This T cell receptor beta chain was observed in a study of response to subunit inactivated influenza vaccine. The CDR3 consists of 13 residues. V lost 4 bases and J 3 bases, leaving 7 bases between the germline ends. Germline V gene sequence: CDR1 KGHDR, CDR2 SFDVKD. Each CDR3 protein is one row after TCRdb ran MiXCR on the RT-PCR reads. The repertoire holds 550,000 to 800,000 distinct CDR3 sequences, over 11% seen once, with around 7.3% in the top ten. On this clonotype itself: The antigen is undetermined.

Points from the study as a whole: The authors proposed limited new T cell recruitment per seasonal influenza vaccination.

This TCR derives from a man aged 50-59 years who received an inactivated influenza vaccine. The gene calls are TRBV24-1 and TRBJ2-3; D gene uncertain. Sequences were derived from PBMCs from blood, sampled roughly 15 days before vaccination. The CDR3 sequence is CATSDSMTDTQYF. CDR3 DNA sequence: TGTGCCACCAGTGACTCCATGACAGATACGCAGTATTTT.